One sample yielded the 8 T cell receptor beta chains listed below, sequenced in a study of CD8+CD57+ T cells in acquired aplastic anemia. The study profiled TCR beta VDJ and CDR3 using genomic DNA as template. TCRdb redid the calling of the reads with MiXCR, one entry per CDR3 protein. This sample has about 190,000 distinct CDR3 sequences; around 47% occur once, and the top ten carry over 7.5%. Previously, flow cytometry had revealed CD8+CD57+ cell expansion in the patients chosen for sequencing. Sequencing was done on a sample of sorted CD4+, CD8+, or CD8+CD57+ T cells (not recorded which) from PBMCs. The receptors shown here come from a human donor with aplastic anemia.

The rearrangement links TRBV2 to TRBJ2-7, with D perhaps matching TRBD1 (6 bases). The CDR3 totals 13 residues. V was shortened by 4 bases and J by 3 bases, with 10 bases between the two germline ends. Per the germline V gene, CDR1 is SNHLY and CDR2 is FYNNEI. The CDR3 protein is CASSAGDYYEQYF. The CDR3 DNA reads TGTGCCAGCAGTGCAGGGGATTACTACGAGCAGTACTTC.

The CDR3 is CASSLGRGSIYGYTF. The CDR3, as DNA: TGCGCCAGCAGCTTAGGCAGGGGGTCCATCTATGGCTACACCTTC. This chain links TRBV5-1 with TRBJ1-2; 7 nucleotides agree with TRBD1. Germline V CDR1 and CDR2: SGHRS, YFSETQ. This CDR3 is 15 amino acids long. The V segment lost 2 bases and the J segment 4 bases; nucleotides outside the gene matches: 8.

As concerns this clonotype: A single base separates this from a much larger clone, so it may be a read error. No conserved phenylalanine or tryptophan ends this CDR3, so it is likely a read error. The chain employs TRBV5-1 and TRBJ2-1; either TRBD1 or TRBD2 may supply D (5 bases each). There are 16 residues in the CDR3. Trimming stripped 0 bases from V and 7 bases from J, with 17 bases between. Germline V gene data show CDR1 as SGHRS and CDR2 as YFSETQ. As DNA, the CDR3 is TGCGCCAGCAGCTTGGGGGACCACGGGTTGGGGAATGAGCAGTTCCTC. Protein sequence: CASSLGDHGLGNEQFL.

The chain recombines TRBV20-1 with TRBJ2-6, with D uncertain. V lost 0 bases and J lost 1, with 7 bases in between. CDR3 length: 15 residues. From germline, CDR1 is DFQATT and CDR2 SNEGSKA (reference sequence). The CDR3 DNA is TGCAGTGCTAGAGATATGGATTCTGGGGCCAACGTCCTGACTTTC. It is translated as CSARDMDSGANVLTF.

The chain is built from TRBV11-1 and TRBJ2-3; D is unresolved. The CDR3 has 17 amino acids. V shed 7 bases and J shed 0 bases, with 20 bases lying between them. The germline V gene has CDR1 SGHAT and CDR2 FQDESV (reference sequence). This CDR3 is CASTPMTARPSTDTQYF. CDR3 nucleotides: TGTGCCAGCACCCCCATGACTGCGAGGCCTAGCACAGATACGCAGTATTTT.

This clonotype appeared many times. The CDR3 nucleotides are TGTGCCAGCAGCCGTACTAGCGACCACTCCTACGAGCAGTACTTC. Residues: CASSRTSDHSYEQYF. This sequence joins TRBV7-2 and TRBJ2-7; TRBD2 matches 7 bases. With V trimmed by 5 bases and J by 0 bases, 7 bases remained unmatched. Germline V gene sequence: CDR1 SGHTA, CDR2 FQGNSA. The CDR3 covers 15 residues.

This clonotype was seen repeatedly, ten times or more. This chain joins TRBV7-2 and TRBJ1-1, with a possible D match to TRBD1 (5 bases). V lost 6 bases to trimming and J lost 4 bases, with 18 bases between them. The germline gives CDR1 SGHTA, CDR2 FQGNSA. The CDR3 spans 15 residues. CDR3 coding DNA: TGTGCCAGCAGACCCTGGACAAGTGGTGGCACTGAAGCTTTCTTT. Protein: CASRPWTSGGTEAFF.

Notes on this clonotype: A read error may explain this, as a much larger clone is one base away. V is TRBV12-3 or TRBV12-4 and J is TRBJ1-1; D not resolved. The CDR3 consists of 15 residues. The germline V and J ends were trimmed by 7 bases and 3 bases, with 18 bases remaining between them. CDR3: CASTAVQVRDTEAFF. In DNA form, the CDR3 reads TGTGCCAGCACCGCGGTGCAGGTAAGGGACACTGAAGCTTTCTTT.